The clone carrying this T cell receptor beta chain has only one observation. The ends lost 0 bases at V and 0 bases at J; junction bases unmatched: 5. Germline CDR1 reads ENHRY; CDR2 reads SYGVKD. The CDR3 is 17 amino acids. The sample is drawn from a study of blood T cell repertoires in COVID-19. The wider study: Researchers got acute and convalescent COVID-19 samples from the United States, Italy and Spain. Sample material is recorded as cDNA or gDNA derived from T cells, B-cell-depleted T cells, or PBMCs.

The data were produced by immunoSEQ multiplex PCR, yet TCRdb's version contains in-frame clones alone and is incomplete. Counted here are some 150,000 clones, about 80% occurring once; the ten biggest clones make up over 7%. The material sequenced was peripheral blood. The origin of this receptor is a human donor in a cohort sampled during active COVID-19. The chain has TRBV10-3 and TRBJ1-2; 9 positions agree with TRBD1. The CDR3 DNA reads TGTGCCATCAGTGAGTCCGGACAGGGGTATTCTAACTATGGCTACACCTTC. This translates into CAISESGQGYSNYGYTF.